The rows below give T cell receptor beta chains drawn from one sample of a study of shared clonotypes between healthy human individuals. Repertoires were generated with immunoSEQ multiplex PCR, while TCRdb's copy carries only in-frame clones and drops some. The sample holds about 680,000 clones, around 72% seen once. Sequenced input: memory CD4+ T cells sorted from blood. These receptors all stem from a woman in her twenties or thirties in good health. CDR3s include the opening cysteine and the closing phenylalanine or tryptophan. Fields, in order: D gene, clone size, V gene, J gene, CDR3 DNA, CDR3 protein. The D gene is left open where the match is weak. Size is stated for part of the rows, as once, few or many counts, or as a class when the clone is expanded.

NA	NA	TRBV7-9	TRBJ2-7	TGTGCCAGCAGAGATTCCCGGGACCCCTTAACCTACGAGCAGTACTTC	CASRDSRDPLTYEQYF
NA	NA	TRBV19	TRBJ1-1	TGTGCCAGTAGTATTCGAGATCTTCACAGTGAAGCTTTCTTT	CASSIRDLHSEAFF
TRBD1	NA	TRBV5-1	TRBJ1-1	TGCGCCAGCAGCTTGGGGACCTCCTGGACAGGGGAGGAGACTGAAGCTTTCTTT	CASSLGTSWTGEETEAFF
NA	NA	TRBV2	TRBJ1-1	TGTGCCAGCAGTCAAAGCCAGGGCCGCACTGAAGCTTTCTTT	CASSQSQGRTEAFF
TRBD1	NA	TRBV30	TRBJ1-1	TGTGCCTGGAGTTCGACAGGGGTAGAAGCTTTCTTT	CAWSSTGVEAFF
NA	NA	TRBV25-1	TRBJ1-2	TGTGCCAGCAGTGCCTGGACGGGAGTTAACTATGGCTACACCTTC	CASSAWTGVNYGYTF
NA	NA	TRBV18	TRBJ2-5	TGTGCCAGCTCACGCCTGGGAGTTCCAGTGGAGACCCAGTACTTC	CASSRLGVPVETQYF
TRBD1	once	TRBV7-9	TRBJ2-6	TGTGCCAGCAGCTTTAAGGGGGCGGATAATGGGGCCAACGTCCTGACTTTC	CASSFKGADNGANVLTF
TRBD2	NA	TRBV11-2	TRBJ2-5	TGTGCCAGCAGCTCCGGGACTAGCGAGAAAGAGACCCAGTACTTC	CASSSGTSEKETQYF
NA	once	TRBV5-5	TRBJ1-2	TGTGCCAGCAGCCGCCACGTGACAGCGACTAACTATGGCTACACCTTC	CASSRHVTATNYGYTF
TRBD2	NA	TRBV9	TRBJ2-3	TGTGCCAGCAGCGCCGGACTAGCGGGAGCATTCGCAGATACGCAGTATTTT	CASSAGLAGAFADTQYF
NA	NA	TRBV9	TRBJ2-2	TGTGCCAGCAGCGTAGTTCGGGACAAGGCCGGGGAGCTGTTTTTT	CASSVVRDKAGELFF
NA	NA	TRBV11-2	TRBJ1-3	TGTGCCAGCAGCTTTAGGGGAACCGGAGCTGGAAACACCATATATTTT	CASSFRGTGAGNTIYF
NA	many	TRBV7-2	TRBJ2-2	TGTGCCAGCAGCTTTAAGAGAGCTCGAGGCACCGGGGAGCTGTTTTTT	CASSFKRARGTGELFF
NA	NA	TRBV5-1	TRBJ2-1	TGCGCCAGCAGCTTGGAGGGACACAGTATGTATGAGCAGTTCTTC	CASSLEGHSMYEQFF
NA	once	TRBV4-2	TRBJ2-3	TGTGCCAGCAGCCAAGATCTCGGGAGTGGTGATACGCAGTATTTT	CASSQDLGSGDTQYF
TRBD2	once	TRBV5-1	TRBJ2-5	TGCGCCAGCAGCAGAATAGCGGGAGGGGCCCCGGCCCAGTACTTC	CASSRIAGGAPAQYF
NA	NA	TRBV7-8	TRBJ2-7	TGTGCCAGCAGCTTAGAAGCGGGCGCCCCCTACGAGCAGTACTTC	CASSLEAGAPYEQYF
NA	NA	TRBV11-2	TRBJ1-2	TGTGCCAGCACCCCCGACAGTAACTATGGCTACACCTTC	CASTPDSNYGYTF
NA	NA	TRBV9	TRBJ1-3	TGTGCCAGCAGCTCGCAGGCTGGGCTATTCTCTGGAAACACCATATATTTT	CASSSQAGLFSGNTIYF
NA	once	TRBV6-1	TRBJ1-3	TGTGCCAGCAGTGAAGTCCCAGGAAACACCATATATTTT	CASSEVPGNTIYF
NA	NA	TRBV7-9	TRBJ2-5	TGTGCCAGCAGCTTAAGATCAGGGGCCCGCCCCCGAGAGACCCAGTACTTC	CASSLRSGARPRETQYF
TRBD1	NA	TRBV7-2	TRBJ2-7	TGTGCCAGCAGCCGACAGGGCGGCCTCTACGAGCAGTACTTC	CASSRQGGLYEQYF
TRBD2	once	TRBV5-1	TRBJ2-1	TGCGCCAGCAGCTTGGAAGGGCGGGAGATCTACAATGAGCAGTTCTTC	CASSLEGREIYNEQFF
TRBD1	few	TRBV18	TRBJ2-7	TGTGCCAGCTCACCTGGGACAGGGGAGATCTACGAGCAGTACTTC	CASSPGTGEIYEQYF
NA	NA	TRBV15	TRBJ1-5	TGTGCCACCAGCAGAGCGGGGAATAATCAGCCCCAGCATTTT	CATSRAGNNQPQHF
NA	NA	TRBV7-2	TRBJ2-1	TGTGCCAGCAGCCCGGATTACAATGAGCAGTTCTTC	CASSPDYNEQFF
NA	NA	TRBV25-1	TRBJ1-1	TGTGCCAGCAGTCCGGGCACTGAAGCTTTCTTT	CASSPGTEAFF
TRBD2	NA	TRBV7-6	TRBJ2-5	TGTGCCAGCAGCTCACCATTGAGCGGGAGGAGGACTTCTCAAGAGACCCAGTACTTC	CASSSPLSGRRTSQETQYF
NA	NA	TRBV10-3	TRBJ2-3	TGTGCCATCAGTGGGCTAGCTAGCACAGATACGCAGTATTTT	CAISGLASTDTQYF
TRBD1	NA	TRBV2	TRBJ1-5	TGTGCCACCAGACAGGGGGATAGCAATCAGCCCCAGCATTTT	CATRQGDSNQPQHF